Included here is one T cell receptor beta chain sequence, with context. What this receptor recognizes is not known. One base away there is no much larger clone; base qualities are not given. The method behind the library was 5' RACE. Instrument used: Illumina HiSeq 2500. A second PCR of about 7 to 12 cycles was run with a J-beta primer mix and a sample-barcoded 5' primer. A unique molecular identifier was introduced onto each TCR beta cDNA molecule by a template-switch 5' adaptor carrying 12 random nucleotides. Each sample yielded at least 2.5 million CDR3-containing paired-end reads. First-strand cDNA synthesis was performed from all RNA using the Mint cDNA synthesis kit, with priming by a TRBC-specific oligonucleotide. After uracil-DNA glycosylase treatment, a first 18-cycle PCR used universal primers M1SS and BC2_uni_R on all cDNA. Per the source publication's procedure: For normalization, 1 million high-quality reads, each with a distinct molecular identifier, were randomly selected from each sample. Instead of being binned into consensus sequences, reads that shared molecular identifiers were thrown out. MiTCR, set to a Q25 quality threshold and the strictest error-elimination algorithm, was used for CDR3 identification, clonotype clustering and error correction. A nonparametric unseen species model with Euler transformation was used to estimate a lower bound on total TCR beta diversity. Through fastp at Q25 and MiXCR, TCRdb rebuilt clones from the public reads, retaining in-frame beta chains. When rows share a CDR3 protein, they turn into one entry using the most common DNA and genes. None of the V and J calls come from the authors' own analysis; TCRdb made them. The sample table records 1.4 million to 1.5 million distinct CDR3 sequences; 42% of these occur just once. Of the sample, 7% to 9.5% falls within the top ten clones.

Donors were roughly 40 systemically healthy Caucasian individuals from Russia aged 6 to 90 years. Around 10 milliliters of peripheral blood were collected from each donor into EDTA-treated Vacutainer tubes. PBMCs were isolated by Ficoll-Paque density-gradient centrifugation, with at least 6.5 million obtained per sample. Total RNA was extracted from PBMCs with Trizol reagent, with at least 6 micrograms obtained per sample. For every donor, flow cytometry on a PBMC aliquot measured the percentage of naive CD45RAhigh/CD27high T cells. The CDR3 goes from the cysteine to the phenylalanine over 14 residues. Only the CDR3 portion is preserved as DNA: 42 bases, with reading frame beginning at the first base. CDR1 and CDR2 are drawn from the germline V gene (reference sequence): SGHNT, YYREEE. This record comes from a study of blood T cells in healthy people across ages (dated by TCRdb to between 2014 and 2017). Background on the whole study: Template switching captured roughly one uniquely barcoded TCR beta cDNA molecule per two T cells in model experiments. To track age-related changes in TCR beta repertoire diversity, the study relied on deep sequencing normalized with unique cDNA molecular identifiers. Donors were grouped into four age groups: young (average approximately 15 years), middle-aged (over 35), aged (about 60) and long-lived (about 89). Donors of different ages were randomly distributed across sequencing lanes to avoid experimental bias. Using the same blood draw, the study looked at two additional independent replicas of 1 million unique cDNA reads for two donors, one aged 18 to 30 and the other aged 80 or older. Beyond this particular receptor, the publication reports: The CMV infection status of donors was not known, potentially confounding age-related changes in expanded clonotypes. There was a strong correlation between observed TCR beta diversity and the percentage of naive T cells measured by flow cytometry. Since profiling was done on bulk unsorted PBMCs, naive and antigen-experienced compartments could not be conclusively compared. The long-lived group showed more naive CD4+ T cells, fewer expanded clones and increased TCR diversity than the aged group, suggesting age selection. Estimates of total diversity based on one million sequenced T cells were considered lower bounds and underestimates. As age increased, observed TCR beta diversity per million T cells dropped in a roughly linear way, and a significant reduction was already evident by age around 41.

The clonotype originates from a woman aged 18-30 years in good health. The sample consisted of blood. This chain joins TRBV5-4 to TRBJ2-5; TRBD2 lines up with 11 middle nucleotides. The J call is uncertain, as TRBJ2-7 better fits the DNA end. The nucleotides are TGTGCCAGCAGCTTGGATCTAGCGGGAGGCGAGCAGTACTTC. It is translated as CASSLDLAGGEQYF.